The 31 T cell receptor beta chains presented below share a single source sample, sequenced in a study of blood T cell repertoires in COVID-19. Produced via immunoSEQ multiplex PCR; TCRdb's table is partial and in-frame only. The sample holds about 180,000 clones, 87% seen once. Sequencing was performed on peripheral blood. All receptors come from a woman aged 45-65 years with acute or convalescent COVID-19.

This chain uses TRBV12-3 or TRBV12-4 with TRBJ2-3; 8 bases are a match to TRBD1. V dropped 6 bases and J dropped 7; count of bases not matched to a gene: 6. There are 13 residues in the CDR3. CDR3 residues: CASSLQGEHTQYF. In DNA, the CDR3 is TGTGCCAGCAGCCTACAGGGGGAACATACGCAGTATTTT.

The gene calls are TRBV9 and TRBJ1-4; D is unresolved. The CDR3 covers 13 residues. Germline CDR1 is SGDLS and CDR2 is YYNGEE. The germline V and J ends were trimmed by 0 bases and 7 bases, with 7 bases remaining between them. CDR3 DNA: TGTGCCAGCAGCGTAGGCCCGGTTGAAAAACTGTTTTTT. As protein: CASSVGPVEKLFF.

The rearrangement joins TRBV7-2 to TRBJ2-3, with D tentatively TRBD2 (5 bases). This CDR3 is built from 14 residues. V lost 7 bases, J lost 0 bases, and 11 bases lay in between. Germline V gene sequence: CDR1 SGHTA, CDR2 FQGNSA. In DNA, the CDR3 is TGTGCCAGCACCAGACTAACTAGCACAGATACGCAGTATTTT. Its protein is CASTRLTSTDTQYF.

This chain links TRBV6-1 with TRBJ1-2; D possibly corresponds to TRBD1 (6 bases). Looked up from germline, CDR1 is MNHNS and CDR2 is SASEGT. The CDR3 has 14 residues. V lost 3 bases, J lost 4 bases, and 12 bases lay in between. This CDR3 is CASSDGGHGYGYTF. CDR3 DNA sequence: TGTGCCAGCAGTGACGGGGGGCACGGCTATGGCTACACCTTC.

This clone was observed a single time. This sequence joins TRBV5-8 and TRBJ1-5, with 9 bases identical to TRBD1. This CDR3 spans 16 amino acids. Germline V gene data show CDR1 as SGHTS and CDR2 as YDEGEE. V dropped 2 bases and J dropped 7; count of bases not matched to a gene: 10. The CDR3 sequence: CASSFSTGTGSQPQHF. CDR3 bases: TGTGCCAGCAGCTTTTCAACCGGGACAGGGTCCCAGCCCCAGCATTTT.

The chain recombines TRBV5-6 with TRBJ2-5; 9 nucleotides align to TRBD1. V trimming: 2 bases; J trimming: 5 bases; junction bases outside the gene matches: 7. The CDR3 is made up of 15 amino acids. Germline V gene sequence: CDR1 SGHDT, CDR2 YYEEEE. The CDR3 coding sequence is TGTGCCAGCAGCTTAGTACAGGGGGCTTGGGAGACCCAGTACTTC. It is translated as CASSLVQGAWETQYF.

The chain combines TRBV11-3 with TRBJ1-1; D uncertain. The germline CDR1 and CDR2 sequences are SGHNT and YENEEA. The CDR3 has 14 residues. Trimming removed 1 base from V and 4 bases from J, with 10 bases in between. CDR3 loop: CASSLGGFGTEAFF. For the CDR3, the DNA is TGTGCCAGCAGCTTAGGAGGATTTGGCACTGAAGCTTTCTTT.

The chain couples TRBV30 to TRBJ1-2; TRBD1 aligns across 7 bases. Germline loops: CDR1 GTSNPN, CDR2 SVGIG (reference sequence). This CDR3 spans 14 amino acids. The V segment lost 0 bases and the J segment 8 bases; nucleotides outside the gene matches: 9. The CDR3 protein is CAWSVPPTGIGYTF. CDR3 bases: TGTGCCTGGAGTGTCCCACCGACAGGGATCGGCTACACCTTC.

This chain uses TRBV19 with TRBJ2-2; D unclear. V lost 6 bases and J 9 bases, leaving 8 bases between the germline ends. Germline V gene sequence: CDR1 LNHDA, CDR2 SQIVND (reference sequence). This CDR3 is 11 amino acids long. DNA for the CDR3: TGTGCCAGTAGAGTTGGCAGGGAGCTGTTTTTT. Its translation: CASRVGRELFF.

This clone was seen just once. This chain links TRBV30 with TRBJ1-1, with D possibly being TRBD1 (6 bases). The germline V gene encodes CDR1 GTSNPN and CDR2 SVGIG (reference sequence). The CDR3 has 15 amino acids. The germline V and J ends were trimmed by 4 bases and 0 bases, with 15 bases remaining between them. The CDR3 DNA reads TGTGCCTGGATAGGGGGTGCCCGCATGAACACTGAAGCTTTCTTT. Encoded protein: CAWIGGARMNTEAFF.

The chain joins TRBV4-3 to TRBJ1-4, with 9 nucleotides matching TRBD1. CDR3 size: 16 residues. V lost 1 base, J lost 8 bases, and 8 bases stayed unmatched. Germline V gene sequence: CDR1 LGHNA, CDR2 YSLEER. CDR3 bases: TGCGCCAGCAGCCAAGTGCCGGGACAGGGAGGGGAAAAACTGTTTTTT. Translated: CASSQVPGQGGEKLFF.

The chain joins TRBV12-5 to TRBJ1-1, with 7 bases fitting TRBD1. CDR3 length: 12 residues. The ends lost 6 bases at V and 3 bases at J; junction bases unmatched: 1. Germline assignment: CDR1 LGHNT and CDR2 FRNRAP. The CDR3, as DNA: TGTGCTAGTGGGGGACAGTACACTGAAGCTTTCTTT. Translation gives CASGGQYTEAFF.

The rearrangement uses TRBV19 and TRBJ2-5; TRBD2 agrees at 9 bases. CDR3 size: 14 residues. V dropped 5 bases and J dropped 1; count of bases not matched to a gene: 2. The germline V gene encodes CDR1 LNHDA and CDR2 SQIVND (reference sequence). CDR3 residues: CASSELAGQETQYF. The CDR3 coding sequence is TGTGCCAGTAGTGAACTAGCGGGCCAAGAGACCCAGTACTTC.

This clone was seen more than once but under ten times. This CDR3 is CASRPTGGNYNEQFF. The CDR3 nucleotides are TGTGCCAGCAGGCCGACGGGGGGGAACTACAATGAGCAGTTCTTC. The rearrangement uses TRBV7-3 and TRBJ2-1; 8 bases fit TRBD2. The germline V gene has CDR1 SGHTA and CDR2 FQGTGA. V lost 6 bases and J lost 3; bases outside the gene matches: 7. The CDR3 has 15 residues.

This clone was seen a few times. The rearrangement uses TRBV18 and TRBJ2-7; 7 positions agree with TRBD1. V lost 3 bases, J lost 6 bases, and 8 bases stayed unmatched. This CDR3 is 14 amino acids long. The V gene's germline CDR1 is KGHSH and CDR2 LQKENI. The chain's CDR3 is CASSPTGTEFEQYF. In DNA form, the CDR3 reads TGTGCCAGCTCACCCACCGGGACAGAGTTCGAGCAGTACTTC.

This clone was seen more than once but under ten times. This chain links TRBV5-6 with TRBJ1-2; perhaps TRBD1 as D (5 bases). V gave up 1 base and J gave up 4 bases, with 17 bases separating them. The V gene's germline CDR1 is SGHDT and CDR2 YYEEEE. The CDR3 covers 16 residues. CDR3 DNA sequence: TGTGCCAGCAGCTTGCAGGGTGCTCCACTGGGCTATGGCTACACCTTC. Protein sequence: CASSLQGAPLGYGYTF.

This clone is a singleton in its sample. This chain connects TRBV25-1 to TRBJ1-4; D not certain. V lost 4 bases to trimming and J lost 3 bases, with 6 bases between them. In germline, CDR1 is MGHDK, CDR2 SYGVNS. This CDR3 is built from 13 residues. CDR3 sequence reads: CASSVWPNEKLFF. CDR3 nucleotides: TGTGCCAGCAGTGTCTGGCCTAATGAAAAACTGTTTTTT. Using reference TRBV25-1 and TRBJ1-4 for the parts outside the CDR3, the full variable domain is EADIYQTPRYLVIGTGKKITLECSQTMGHDKMYWYQQDPGMELHLIHYSYGVNSTEKGDLSSESTVSRIRTEHFPLTLESARPSHTSQYLCASSVWPNEKLFFGSGTQLSVL.

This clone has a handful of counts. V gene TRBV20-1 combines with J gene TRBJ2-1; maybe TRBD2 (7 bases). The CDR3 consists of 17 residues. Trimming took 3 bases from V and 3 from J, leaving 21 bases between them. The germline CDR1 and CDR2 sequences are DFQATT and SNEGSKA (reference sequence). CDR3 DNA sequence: TGCAGTGCTAGTGGGGCTCGGGGGGCTTTCCTCTACAATGAGCAGTTCTTC. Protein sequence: CSASGARGAFLYNEQFF.

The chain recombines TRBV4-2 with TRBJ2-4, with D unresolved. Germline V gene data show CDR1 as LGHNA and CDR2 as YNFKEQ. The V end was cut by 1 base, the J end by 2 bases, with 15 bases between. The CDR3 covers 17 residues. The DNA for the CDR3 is TGTGCCAGCAGCCAAGCTCCCCCTCACACGACCAAAAACATTCAGTACTTC. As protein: CASSQAPPHTTKNIQYF.

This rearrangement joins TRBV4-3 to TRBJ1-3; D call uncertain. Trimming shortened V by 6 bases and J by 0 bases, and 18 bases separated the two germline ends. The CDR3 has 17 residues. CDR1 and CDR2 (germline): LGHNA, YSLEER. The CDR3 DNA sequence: TGCGCCAGCAGTCCTCAATGGGCCCCAAGCTCTGGAAACACCATATATTTT. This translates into CASSPQWAPSSGNTIYF.

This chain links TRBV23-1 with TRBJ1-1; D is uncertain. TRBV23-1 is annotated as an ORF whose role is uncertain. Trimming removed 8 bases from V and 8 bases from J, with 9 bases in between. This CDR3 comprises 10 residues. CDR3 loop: CASSGDEAFF. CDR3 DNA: TGCGCCAGCTCGGGAGACGAAGCTTTCTTT.

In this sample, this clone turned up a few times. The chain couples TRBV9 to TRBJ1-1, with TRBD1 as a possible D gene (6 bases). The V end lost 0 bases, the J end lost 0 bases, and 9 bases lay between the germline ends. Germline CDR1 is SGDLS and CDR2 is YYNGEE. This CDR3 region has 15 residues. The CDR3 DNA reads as TGTGCCAGCAGCGTAGTAAGACAGGTGAACACTGAAGCTTTCTTT. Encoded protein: CASSVVRQVNTEAFF.

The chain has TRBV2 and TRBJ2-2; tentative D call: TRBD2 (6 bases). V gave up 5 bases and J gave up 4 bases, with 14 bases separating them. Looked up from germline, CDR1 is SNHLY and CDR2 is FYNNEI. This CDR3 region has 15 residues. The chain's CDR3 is CASSSGLLVTGELFF. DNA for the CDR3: TGTGCCAGCAGTAGCGGACTACTGGTCACCGGGGAGCTGTTTTTT.

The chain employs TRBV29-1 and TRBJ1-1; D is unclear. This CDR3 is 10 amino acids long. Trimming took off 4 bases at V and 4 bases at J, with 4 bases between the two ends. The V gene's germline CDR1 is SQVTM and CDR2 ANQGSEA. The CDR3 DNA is TGCAGCGTTGTTCTCACTGAAGCTTTCTTT. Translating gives CSVVLTEAFF.

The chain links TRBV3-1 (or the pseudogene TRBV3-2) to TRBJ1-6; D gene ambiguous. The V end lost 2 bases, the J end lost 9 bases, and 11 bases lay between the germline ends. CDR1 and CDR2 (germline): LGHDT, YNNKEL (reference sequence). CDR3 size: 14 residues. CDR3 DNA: TGTGCCAGCAGCCAATCTACAGCCGGTTCACCCCTCCACTTT. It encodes CASSQSTAGSPLHF.

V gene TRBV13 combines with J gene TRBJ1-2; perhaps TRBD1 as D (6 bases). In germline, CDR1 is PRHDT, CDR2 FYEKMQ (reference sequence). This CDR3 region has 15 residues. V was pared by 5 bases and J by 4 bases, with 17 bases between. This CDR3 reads CASSPYREFLYGYTF. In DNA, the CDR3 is TGTGCCAGCAGCCCGTACAGGGAGTTCCTCTATGGCTACACCTTC.

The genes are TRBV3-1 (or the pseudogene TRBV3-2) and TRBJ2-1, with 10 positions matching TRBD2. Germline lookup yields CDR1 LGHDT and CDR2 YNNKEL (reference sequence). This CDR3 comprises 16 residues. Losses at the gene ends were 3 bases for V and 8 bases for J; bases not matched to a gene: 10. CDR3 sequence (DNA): TGTGCCAGCAGCCAGATTAGCGGGGGGAGGAGGGATGAGCAGTTCTTC. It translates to CASSQISGGRRDEQFF.

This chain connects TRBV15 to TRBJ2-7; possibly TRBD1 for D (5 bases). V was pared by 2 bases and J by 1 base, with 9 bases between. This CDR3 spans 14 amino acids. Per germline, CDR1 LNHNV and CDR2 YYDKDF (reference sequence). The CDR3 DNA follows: TGTGCCACCAGCAGATCCCAGGGTTCCTACGAGCAGTACTTC. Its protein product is CATSRSQGSYEQYF.

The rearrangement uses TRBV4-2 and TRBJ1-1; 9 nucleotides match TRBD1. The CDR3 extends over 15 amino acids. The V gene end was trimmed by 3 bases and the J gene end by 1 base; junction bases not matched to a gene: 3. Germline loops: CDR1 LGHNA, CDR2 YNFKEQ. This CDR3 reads CASSQGQGPNTEAFF. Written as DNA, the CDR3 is TGTGCCAGCAGCCAGGGACAGGGACCGAACACTGAAGCTTTCTTT.

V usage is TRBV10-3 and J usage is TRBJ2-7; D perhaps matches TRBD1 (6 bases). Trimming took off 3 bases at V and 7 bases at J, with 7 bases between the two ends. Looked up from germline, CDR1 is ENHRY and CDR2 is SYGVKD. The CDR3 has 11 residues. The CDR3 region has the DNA TGTGCCATCAGTGACCAGGGGGAGCAGTACTTC. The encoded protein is CAISDQGEQYF.

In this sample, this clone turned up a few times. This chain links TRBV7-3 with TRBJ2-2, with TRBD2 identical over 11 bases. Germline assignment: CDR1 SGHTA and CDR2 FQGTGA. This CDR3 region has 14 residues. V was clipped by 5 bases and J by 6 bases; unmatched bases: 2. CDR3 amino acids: CASSRGLAAGELFF. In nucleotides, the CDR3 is TGTGCCAGCAGCCGGGGACTAGCGGCCGGGGAGCTGTTTTTT.